The rows below give T cell receptor beta chains drawn from one sample of a study of blood T cells in healthy people across ages. One entry per CDR3 protein, called by TCRdb with MiXCR from the 5' RACE reads. The table has around 500,000 distinct CDR3 sequences, roughly a quarter seen once. The data were also submitted as part of a second study, on T cells of mothers and their children.

The sequenced sample was blood. The receptor source for this set is a boy aged 2-9 years in good health. Each CDR3 is given with its conserved first and last residue. The order of the fields is clone size, V gene, D gene, J gene, CDR3 DNA, CDR3 protein. A D gene is named only where the DNA matches it firmly. Size values are once, few and many counts, or a class for expanded clones, and some rows have none.

few	TRBV28	.	TRBJ2-7	TGTGCCAGCAGTTGGCTGGGTTCCAGCGTAGGGGCCTACGAGCAGTACTTC	CASSWLGSSVGAYEQYF
once	TRBV5-1	.	TRBJ1-2	TGCGCCAGCAGCTTGTCAGACGGGCCCACGGTGGGCTACACCTTC	CASSLSDGPTVGYTF
few	TRBV10-3	TRBD2	TRBJ2-7	TGTGCCATCAGGGAGACTAGCGGGAAAGCCTACGAGCAGTACTTC	CAIRETSGKAYEQYF
many	TRBV10-3	.	TRBJ1-1	TGTGCCATCAGTGAGTCGACAGGTGGGAACACTGAAGCTTTCTTT	CAISESTGGNTEAFF
.	TRBV12-3/TRBV12-4	.	TRBJ2-5	TGTGCCAGCAGTTGGGGTCGAAAGGAGACCCAGTACTTC	CASSWGRKETQYF
.	TRBV29-1	.	TRBJ2-7	TGCAGCGTTGAAGCCGGATGGGACGAGCAGTACTTC	CSVEAGWDEQYF
.	TRBV7-2	.	TRBJ2-1	TGTGCCAGCAGACATAGGGGGGTCAATGAGCAGTTCTTC	CASRHRGVNEQFF
few	TRBV29-1	TRBD2	TRBJ2-5	TGCAGCGTTCTAGCGGGAGTAGGAGAGACCCAGTACTTC	CSVLAGVGETQYF
.	TRBV29-1	.	TRBJ1-2	TGCAGCGTTGTAGGAGAAGGCCCCGGGGGCTACACCTTC	CSVVGEGPGGYTF
.	TRBV18	TRBD1	TRBJ2-2	TGTGCCAGCTCACGAGACCGAACAGGGGCTATCACCGGGGAGCTGTTTTTT	CASSRDRTGAITGELFF
many	TRBV12-3/TRBV12-4	TRBD2	TRBJ2-5	TGTGCCAGCAGCCCCTGGACTAGCGGGGGAGAGACCCAGTACTTC	CASSPWTSGGETQYF
.	TRBV2	.	TRBJ2-7	TGTGCCAGTGGGAGGAGGGAGAACGAGCAGTACTTC	CASGRRENEQYF
.	TRBV4-1	TRBD1	TRBJ2-1	TGCGCCAGCAGCCAACGGGGACAGGGGCTCTACAATGAGCAGTTCTTC	CASSQRGQGLYNEQFF
many	TRBV7-9	TRBD1	TRBJ2-3	TGCGCCAGCAGCTTGGGGACAGGAAGCACAGATACGCAGTATTTT	CASSLGTGSTDTQYF
few	TRBV27	TRBD1	TRBJ2-7	TGTGCCAGCAGTTTCCGTCGACAGGGACAGGACTTC	CASSFRRQGQDF
.	TRBV30	.	TRBJ2-7	TGTGCCTGGTCTTCGGACAGTAACTACGAGCAGTACTTC	CAWSSDSNYEQYF
.	TRBV9	TRBD1	TRBJ2-1	TGTGCCAGCAGCGTAAGGGACAGGGCACACAATGAGCAGTTCTTC	CASSVRDRAHNEQFF
.	TRBV12-3/TRBV12-4	.	TRBJ2-7	TGTGCCAGCAGTTTAAAGGCAGCCTCCTACGAGCAGTACTTC	CASSLKAASYEQYF
.	TRBV25-1	TRBD2	TRBJ2-5	TGTGCCAGCAGTAACGGGGGGACTGATGTTGAGACCCAGTACTTC	CASSNGGTDVETQYF
.	TRBV12-3/TRBV12-4	.	TRBJ1-1	TGTGCCAGCAGTTCAGGGTGGTACGCTTTCTTT	CASSSGWYAFF